The 23 T cell receptor beta chains in this list originate from one sample, sequenced in a study of shared clonotypes between healthy human individuals. Sequenced by immunoSEQ multiplex PCR; TCRdb stores in-frame clones only, minus some. The repertoire includes roughly 2.2 million clones, 92% of them detected once, and 0.3% to 0.45% sits in the top ten. The source material was naive CD4+ T cells from PBMCs. Subset here: CD45RA+ positively selected. These receptors all stem from a man between 18 and 35 years old in good health. Some clones in this sample may be carry-over from other donors' samples.

The gene calls are TRBV5-5 and TRBJ2-3, with TRBD2 as a possible D gene (5 bases). CDR3 size: 16 residues. Germline CDR1 is SGHKS and CDR2 is YYEKEE (reference sequence). The V end was cut by 1 base, the J end by 0 bases, with 12 bases between. The CDR3 loop reads CASSLPLERSTDTQYF. CDR3 DNA sequence: TGTGCCAGCAGCTTGCCCCTAGAGCGGAGCACAGATACGCAGTATTTT.

The chain combines TRBV19 with TRBJ1-5, with TRBD1 matching 10 bases. Germline V lookup: CDR1 LNHDA, CDR2 SQIVND (reference sequence). This CDR3 contains 19 residues. V gave up 3 bases and J gave up 2 bases; unmatched junction bases: 13. CDR3: CASSIGVTGGIFGNQPQHF. DNA of the CDR3: TGTGCCAGTAGTATTGGTGTGACAGGGGGCATCTTTGGCAATCAGCCCCAGCATTTT.

This rearrangement joins TRBV11-2 to TRBJ2-1; 8 nucleotides align to TRBD2. Trimming cost V 7 bases and J 4 bases; bases outside gene matches: 18. Per the germline V gene, CDR1 is SGHAT and CDR2 is FQNNGV. The CDR3 length is 18 residues. The CDR3 DNA sequence: TGTGCCAGCACCCCCGCCCCGGGATTAGCGGGAACTTACAATGAGCAGTTCTTC. This translates into CASTPAPGLAGTYNEQFF. The whole variable domain, remainder taken from reference TRBV11-2 and TRBJ2-1, is EAGVAQSPRYKIIEKRQSVAFWCNPISGHATLYWYQQILGQGPKLLIQFQNNGVVDDSQLPKDRFSAERLKGVDSTLKIQPAKLEDSAVYLCASTPAPGLAGTYNEQFFGPGTRLTVL.

This clone was detected only once. The rearrangement uses TRBV25-1 and TRBJ2-7; D possibly corresponds to TRBD2 (7 bases). V lost 8 bases to trimming and J lost 2 bases, with 13 bases between them. The CDR3 totals 13 residues. In germline, CDR1 is MGHDK, CDR2 SYGVNS. In nucleotides, the CDR3 is TGTGCCAGCTGGGGGGGGGCCCCCTACGAGCAGTACTTC. Encoded protein: CASWGGAPYEQYF.

The chain has TRBV2 and TRBJ2-2; no reliable D call. V shed 3 bases and J shed 6 bases, with 5 bases lying between them. Germline V gene data show CDR1 as SNHLY and CDR2 as FYNNEI. There are 12 residues in the CDR3. CDR3 region: CASSELAGELFF. Written as DNA, the CDR3 is TGTGCCAGCAGTGAGCTCGCCGGGGAGCTGTTTTTT.

This clone was seen a single time. V gene TRBV7-8 combines with J gene TRBJ2-1; a possible D gene is TRBD2 (5 bases). Per germline, CDR1 SGHVS and CDR2 FQNEAQ. The CDR3 extends over 16 amino acids. The V and J ends lost 2 bases and 0 bases respectively, with 11 bases between them. DNA for the CDR3: TGTGCCAGCAGCTTAATGCAGACTAACTCCTACAATGAGCAGTTCTTC. Its translation is CASSLMQTNSYNEQFF.

The CDR3 nucleotides are TGTGCCAGCTCACCGCCGGGACAGGGGGTACGAACGCAGTATTTT. Its translation is CASSPPGQGVRTQYF. The rearrangement links TRBV18 to TRBJ2-3; 11 positions agree with TRBD1. The junction had 8 bases not matched to a gene; V was cut back by 3 bases and J by 9 bases. The germline V gene has CDR1 KGHSH and CDR2 LQKENI. The CDR3 sequence is 15 residues long. The complete variable domain, with remaining parts taken from reference TRBV18 and TRBJ2-3, reads NAGVMQNPRHLVRRRGQEARLRCSPMKGHSHVYWYRQLPEEGLKFMVYLQKENIIDESGMPKERFSAEFPKEGPSILRIQQVVRGDSAAYFCASSPPGQGVRTQYFGPGTRLTVL.

The chain uses TRBV28 and TRBJ2-7; the D gene is possibly TRBD2 (6 bases). The germline CDR1 and CDR2 sequences are MDHEN and SYDVKM. V was cut by 5 bases and J by 12 bases, with 14 bases left in between. The CDR3 sequence is 11 residues long. The CDR3 nucleotides read TGTGCCAGCAGTCCCACGCGGGAATTGTACTTC. Encoded protein: CASSPTRELYF.

The chain recombines TRBV7-9 with TRBJ1-4; D may be TRBD1 (6 bases). CDR3 length: 16 residues. Trimming took 4 bases from V and 6 from J, leaving 18 bases between them. Germline assignment: CDR1 SEHNR and CDR2 FQNEAQ (reference sequence). CDR3 loop: CASSSNVGARDEKLFF. The CDR3 DNA reads TGTGCCAGCAGCTCCAACGTGGGGGCGCGGGATGAAAAACTGTTTTTT.

The chain combines TRBV7-2 with TRBJ2-3; 14 nucleotides align to TRBD2. V lost 7 bases, J lost 1 base, and 13 bases stayed unmatched. The CDR3 runs to 19 residues. Looked up from germline, CDR1 is SGHTA and CDR2 is FQGNSA. DNA of the CDR3: TGTGCCAGCACCAAGGGAGGACTGGGACTAGCGGGGGGCACAGATACGCAGTATTTT. It is translated as CASTKGGLGLAGGTDTQYF. The full variable domain, its missing parts supplied by reference TRBV7-2 and TRBJ2-3, is GAGVSQSPSNKVTEKGKDVELRCDPISGHTALYWYRQSLGQGLEFLIYFQGNSAPDKSGLPSDRFSAERTGGSVSTLTIQRTQQEDSAVYLCASTKGGLGLAGGTDTQYFGPGTRLTVL.

The chain is built from TRBV19 and TRBJ2-2; 7 bases line up with TRBD2. V shed 8 bases, J shed 5 bases, and the junction held 11 bases outside the gene matches. The CDR3 totals 15 residues. Germline V gene lookup returns CDR1 LNHDA and CDR2 SQIVND (reference sequence). The CDR3 here is CASSAGVPGTGELFF. The CDR3 region has the DNA TGTGCCAGTTCGGCGGGAGTCCCTGGAACCGGGGAGCTGTTTTTT.

This chain connects TRBV9 to TRBJ2-3, with a possible D match to TRBD2 (6 bases). CDR3 size: 13 residues. V was shortened by 9 bases and J by 3 bases, with 14 bases between the two germline ends. The germline CDR1 and CDR2 sequences are SGDLS and YYNGEE. The CDR3 DNA follows: TGTGCCACGGGGGATCCGGGAACAGATACGCAGTATTTT. Translation gives CATGDPGTDTQYF.

This chain uses TRBV30 with TRBJ2-1; unclear D gene. V lost 2 bases to trimming and J lost 9 bases, with 14 bases between them. Germline V gene sequence: CDR1 GTSNPN, CDR2 SVGIG (reference sequence). The CDR3 has 13 residues. CDR3 sequence reads: CAWSSNDSGEQFF. For the CDR3, the DNA is TGTGCCTGGAGTTCCAACGACTCGGGTGAGCAGTTCTTC.

This clone has only one observation. V is TRBV12-5 and J is TRBJ1-1; 7 bases line up with TRBD1. V lost 6 bases, J lost 7 bases, and 17 bases stayed unmatched. CDR1 LGHNT and CDR2 FRNRAP come from the germline V gene. The CDR3 totals 16 residues. CDR3 bases: TGTGCTAGTGGCCCCCCCCGAATGACAGGGCGAGATGAAGCTTTCTTT. Translated: CASGPPRMTGRDEAFF.

The rearrangement uses TRBV5-4 and TRBJ2-7, with D perhaps TRBD1 (6 bases). This CDR3 region has 15 residues. The germline V and J ends were trimmed by 4 bases and 4 bases, with 18 bases remaining between them. Germline CDR1 and CDR2: SGHNT and YYREEE (reference sequence). CDR3 sequence reads: CASSLRTAGGYEQYF. DNA for the CDR3: TGTGCCAGCAGCCTCCGGACAGCCGGTGGATACGAGCAGTACTTC.

The chain employs TRBV5-1 and TRBJ1-2; D may be TRBD1 (6 bases). The germline gives CDR1 SGHRS, CDR2 YFSETQ. V lost 1 base and J 1 base, leaving 11 bases between the germline ends. This CDR3 has 15 residues. CDR3 in amino acids: CASSLSSRGNYGYTF. The CDR3 DNA sequence: TGCGCCAGCAGCTTGAGCTCCAGGGGTAACTATGGCTACACCTTC.

The sample holds one count of this clone. CDR3 loop: CASSFAGLDEQYF. The DNA for the CDR3 is TGTGCCAGCAGTTTCGCAGGGTTGGACGAGCAGTACTTC. The V and J genes are TRBV27 and TRBJ2-7, with D possibly being TRBD1 (5 bases). This CDR3 comprises 13 residues. Trimming stripped 3 bases from V and 5 bases from J, with 11 bases between. Germline V gene lookup returns CDR1 MNHEY and CDR2 SMNVEV (reference sequence).

The chain recombines TRBV6-6 with TRBJ2-3; 7 bases agree with TRBD2. Germline assignment: CDR1 MNHNY and CDR2 SVGAGI (reference sequence). V dropped 0 bases and J dropped 6; count of bases not matched to a gene: 6. The CDR3 spans 15 residues. The CDR3 bases are TGTGCCAGCAGTTACTCGGGAGGGTCATGGGATACGCAGTATTTT. Translating gives CASSYSGGSWDTQYF.

The rearrangement links TRBV15 to TRBJ1-1, with a weak D call TRBD1 (6 bases). Trimming removed 2 bases from V and 3 bases from J, with 13 bases in between. The CDR3 spans 15 residues. The V gene's germline CDR1 is LNHNV and CDR2 YYDKDF (reference sequence). As DNA, the CDR3 is TGTGCCACCAGCAGACTTCAGGACAGAGACACTGAAGCTTTCTTT. This sequence encodes CATSRLQDRDTEAFF. Filled out from reference TRBV15 and TRBJ1-1, the complete variable domain reads DAMVIQNPRYQVTQFGKPVTLSCSQTLNHNVMYWYQQKSSQAPKLLFHYYDKDFNNEADTPDNFQSRRPNTSFCFLDIRSPGLGDTAMYLCATSRLQDRDTEAFFGQGTRLTVV.

In its sample, this clone was seen a few times. The genes are TRBV5-8 and TRBJ2-7; a possible D gene is TRBD1 (6 bases). Germline assignment: CDR1 SGHTS and CDR2 YDEGEE. This CDR3 has 18 residues. The ends were cut back, 0 bases at V and 1 base at J, with 20 bases in the middle. CDR3 DNA sequence: TGTGCCAGCAGCTTGGCAGGGGTATGGGGGTCTTCATCCTACGAGCAGTACTTC. This sequence encodes CASSLAGVWGSSSYEQYF.

The V and J genes are TRBV7-9 and TRBJ1-1, with a weak D call TRBD1 (5 bases). The V end lost 2 bases, the J end lost 5 bases, and 12 bases lay between the germline ends. From germline, CDR1 is SEHNR and CDR2 FQNEAQ (reference sequence). The CDR3 has 14 amino acids. The CDR3 loop is CASSLLGVLTEAFF. In DNA, the CDR3 is TGTGCCAGCAGCTTATTGGGGGTTTTAACTGAAGCTTTCTTT.

Details on this clone: An end of the junction differs from the germline gene, which may be a read error. The J gene is TRBJ2-3, the V gene TRBV5-1, with no clear D. The CDR3 consists of 18 residues. Germline V gene sequence: CDR1 SGHRS, CDR2 YFSETQ. CDR3 nucleotides: TGCGCCAGCAGTTCGATTAAACTCGTCAACTCCGGCACGGATACGCAGTATTTT. Its translation is CASSSIKLVNSGTDTQYF.

J is TRBJ2-6 and V is TRBV6-1; tentatively, D is TRBD1 (6 bases). With 2 bases removed from V and 3 bases from J, the gap between germline ends came to 14 bases. The CDR3 runs to 17 residues. Germline V gene sequence: CDR1 MNHNS, CDR2 SASEGT. The CDR3 region is CASSERFRGDGANVLTF. The CDR3 nucleotides read TGTGCCAGCAGTGAAAGGTTCAGGGGAGATGGGGCCAACGTCCTGACTTTC.